Described below is a single T cell receptor beta chain sequence and its context. Its antigen remains unidentified. The source of the sample is a study of post-analysis software for immune sequencing data. Unique molecular identifiers were built into the TCR beta cDNA libraries. One entry per CDR3 protein, called by TCRdb with MiXCR from the PCR reads. The sample records 600,000 to 700,000 distinct CDR3 sequences, more than 50% being singletons. Study conclusions and caveats: Multiple sclerosis was associated with a significant reduction in normalized Chao1 diversity relative to controls. Those samples that were prepared in the same batch co-clustered strongly by F measure.

The source material was blood. The sequence was collected from a girl aged 2 to 9 with multiple sclerosis.

Written as DNA, the CDR3 is TGCGCCAGCAGCTTGTGGGACAGCAACACAGATACGCAGTATTTT. It specifies CASSLWDSNTDTQYF. V usage is TRBV5-1 and J usage is TRBJ2-3, with 7 bases aligning to TRBD1. Germline CDR1 SGHRS, CDR2 YFSETQ. The length of the CDR3 is 15 residues. Germline trimming cut 1 base from V and 2 bases from J; bases unmatched to any gene: 4.